The 15 T cell receptor beta chains given below trace back to one sample, sequenced in a study of identical twins. TCRdb re-analysed the 5' RACE reads in MiXCR, keeping a single row per CDR3 protein. Here the sample spans under 450,000 distinct CDR3 sequences, roughly 20% being singletons. The sample was naive T cells sorted from blood. The receptors were sampled from a man aged 45 to 65 in good health.

This chain uses TRBV7-3 with TRBJ2-7, with D possibly being TRBD2 (5 bases). The ends were cut back, 2 bases at V and 5 bases at J, with 13 bases in the middle. Germline V CDR1 and CDR2: SGHTA, FQGTGA. The CDR3 extends over 14 amino acids. The CDR3 spells CASSLAPGGDEQYF. In DNA, the CDR3 is TGTGCCAGCAGCTTAGCCCCCGGAGGAGACGAGCAGTACTTC.

This clonotype occurred a few times. This CDR3 reads CATSEGGQDTQYF. DNA of the CDR3: TGTGCCACCAGTGAGGGGGGACAAGATACGCAGTATTTT. The V call is TRBV24-1, the J call TRBJ2-3, with D perhaps given as TRBD1 or TRBD2 (6 bases each). Germline V gene lookup returns CDR1 KGHDR and CDR2 SFDVKD. This CDR3 spans 13 amino acids. Trimming took off 4 bases at V and 5 bases at J, with 9 bases between the two ends.

This clonotype was seen a handful of times. This chain uses TRBV27 with TRBJ2-5; 13 bases are shared with TRBD2. Germline V lookup: CDR1 MNHEY, CDR2 SMNVEV (reference sequence). The J segment lost 5 bases and the V segment lost 4 bases, leaving 1 base of the junction unmatched. The CDR3 spans 14 residues. The CDR3 sequence is CASSWGLAGETQYF. The CDR3 coding sequence is TGTGCCAGCAGTTGGGGACTAGCGGGGGAGACCCAGTACTTC.

This clonotype has more than one count but fewer than ten. The chain recombines TRBV4-2 with TRBJ2-7; 10 bases line up with TRBD1. CDR3 length equals 16 residues. Germline assignment: CDR1 LGHNA and CDR2 YNFKEQ. After removal of 4 bases from V and 6 bases from J, the junction contained 12 bases not matched to a gene. The CDR3 sequence is CASSLQAGTGAAEQYF. The CDR3 region has the DNA TGTGCCAGCAGCCTACAAGCCGGGACAGGGGCGGCCGAGCAGTACTTC.

V is TRBV11-2 and J is TRBJ2-3; a weak D match, TRBD1 (6 bases). Germline V gene sequence: CDR1 SGHAT, CDR2 FQNNGV. Trimming took off 2 bases at V and 2 bases at J, with 11 bases between the two ends. CDR3 length: 15 amino acids. The chain's CDR3 is CASSLTGMITDTQYF. The DNA for the CDR3 is TGTGCCAGCAGCTTAACAGGGATGATCACAGATACGCAGTATTTT.

This clonotype was picked up a small number of times. V usage is TRBV7-6 and J usage is TRBJ1-2; 9 bases align to TRBD1. V lost 1 base to trimming and J lost 8 bases; unmatched junction nucleotides: 8. The germline V gene encodes CDR1 SGHVS and CDR2 FNYEAQ. There are 15 residues in the CDR3. CDR3 amino acids: CASSLGTGEAAGYTF. The CDR3 nucleotides are TGTGCCAGCAGCTTAGGGACAGGGGAGGCCGCGGGCTACACCTTC. The full variable domain, its missing parts supplied by reference TRBV7-6 and TRBJ1-2, is GAGVSQSPRYKVTKRGQDVALRCDPISGHVSLYWYRQALGQGPEFLTYFNYEAQQDKSGLPNDRFSAERPEGSISTLTIQRTEQRDSAMYRCASSLGTGEAAGYTFGSGTRLTVV.

The V call is TRBV20-1, the J call TRBJ2-5; the match to TRBD2 covers 13 bases. From germline, CDR1 is DFQATT and CDR2 SNEGSKA (reference sequence). This CDR3 spans 14 amino acids. V shed 7 bases, J shed 2 bases, and the junction held 4 bases outside the gene matches. Written as DNA, the CDR3 is TGCAGTGTCGGGACTAGCGGGATACAAGAGACCCAGTACTTC. Translated: CSVGTSGIQETQYF.

The CDR3 coding sequence is TGTGCCAGCAGTTTAGGTCTAGCCGTGCATGAGCAGTTCTTC. Translated: CASSLGLAVHEQFF. The chain is built from TRBV27 and TRBJ2-1, with a possible D match to TRBD2 (5 bases). CDR1 and CDR2 from the germline V gene are MNHEY and SMNVEV (reference sequence). The ends were cut back, 2 bases at V and 8 bases at J, with 13 bases in the middle. CDR3 length: 14 residues.

This clonotype has a handful of counts. This chain uses TRBV20-1 with TRBJ2-1; tentatively, D is TRBD2 (6 bases). The germline V and J ends were trimmed by 6 bases and 2 bases, with 17 bases remaining between them. CDR1 and CDR2 from the germline V gene are DFQATT and SNEGSKA (reference sequence). The CDR3 has 15 amino acids. The CDR3 bases are TGCAGTGCAGTCGGGGGTACCGAAACCTACAATGAGCAGTTCTTC. This gives the protein CSAVGGTETYNEQFF.

This clonotype was recorded many times. The chain carries TRBV7-2 and TRBJ1-2, with a possible D match to TRBD1 (5 bases). Germline V gene sequence: CDR1 SGHTA, CDR2 FQGNSA. Deletions cut 8 bases from V and 4 bases from J, with 14 bases between. The length of the CDR3 is 13 residues. DNA for the CDR3: TGTGCCAGCCGACCTCAGGGAAGCTATGGCTACACCTTC. It specifies CASRPQGSYGYTF.

This clonotype was seen at least ten times. This chain joins TRBV6-5 and TRBJ2-2; D unclear. Between the trimmed V and J ends, which lost 2 bases and 3 bases, there was a span of 7 bases. The CDR3 covers 14 residues. Germline-derived CDR1 and CDR2 are MNHEY and SVGAGI. The chain's CDR3 is CASSYGRDTGELFF. Written as DNA, the CDR3 is TGTGCCAGCAGTTACGGACGGGACACCGGGGAGCTGTTTTTT.

This clonotype was detected ten times or more. V gene TRBV11-2 combines with J gene TRBJ2-5, with TRBD2 matching 10 bases. Germline V gene lookup returns CDR1 SGHAT and CDR2 FQNNGV. This CDR3 contains 16 residues. The J segment lost 1 base and the V segment lost 6 bases, leaving 8 bases of the junction unmatched. CDR3: CASRSPGTSVQETQYF. The DNA for the CDR3 is TGTGCCAGCAGGTCCCCCGGGACTAGCGTCCAAGAGACCCAGTACTTC.

This rearrangement joins TRBV24-1 to TRBJ2-7; TRBD2 agrees at 12 bases. Germline-derived CDR1 and CDR2 are KGHDR and SFDVKD. The CDR3 has 17 residues. V shed 1 base and J 4 bases; nucleotides not matched to a gene: 7. The CDR3 loop reads CATSDFNPTSGSYEQYF. The DNA of the CDR3 is TGTGCCACCAGTGATTTTAACCCGACTAGCGGGAGTTACGAGCAGTACTTC.

The CDR3 protein is CATSRGRDRHTEAFF. The CDR3 nucleotides are TGTGCCACCAGCAGGGGTAGGGACAGGCACACTGAAGCTTTCTTT. This chain links TRBV15 with TRBJ1-1; 8 bases align to TRBD1. The V gene end was trimmed by 3 bases and the J gene end by 3 bases; junction bases not matched to a gene: 6. CDR1 and CDR2 (germline): LNHNV, YYDKDF (reference sequence). The CDR3 contains 15 residues.

The chain couples TRBV6-5 to TRBJ2-7; the match to TRBD1 covers 9 bases. The CDR3 is 15 residues long. Germline CDR1 MNHEY, CDR2 SVGAGI. V was clipped by 0 bases and J by 2 bases; unmatched bases: 2. The CDR3 sequence: CASSYSTGGPYEQYF. The CDR3 nucleotides are TGTGCCAGCAGTTACTCGACAGGGGGTCCCTACGAGCAGTACTTC.